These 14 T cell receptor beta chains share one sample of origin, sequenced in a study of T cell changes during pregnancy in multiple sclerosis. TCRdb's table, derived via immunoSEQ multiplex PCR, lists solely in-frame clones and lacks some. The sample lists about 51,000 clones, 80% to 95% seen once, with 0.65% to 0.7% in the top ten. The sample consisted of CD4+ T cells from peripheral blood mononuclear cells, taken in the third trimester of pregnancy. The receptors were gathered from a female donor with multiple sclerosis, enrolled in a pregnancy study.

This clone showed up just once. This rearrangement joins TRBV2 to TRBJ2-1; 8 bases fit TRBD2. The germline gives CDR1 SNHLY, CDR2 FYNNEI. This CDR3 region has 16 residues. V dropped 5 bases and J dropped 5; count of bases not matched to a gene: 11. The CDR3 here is CASSLRGSGSHNEQFF. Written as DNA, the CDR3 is TGTGCCAGCAGTTTGCGTGGGAGCGGGAGCCACAATGAGCAGTTCTTC.

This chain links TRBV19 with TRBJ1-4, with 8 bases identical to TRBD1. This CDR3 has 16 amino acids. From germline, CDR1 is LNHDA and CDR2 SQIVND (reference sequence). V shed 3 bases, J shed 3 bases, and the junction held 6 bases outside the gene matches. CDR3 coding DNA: TGTGCCAGTAGTATGATCAGGGGGCTGGCTAATGAAAAACTGTTTTTT. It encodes CASSMIRGLANEKLFF.

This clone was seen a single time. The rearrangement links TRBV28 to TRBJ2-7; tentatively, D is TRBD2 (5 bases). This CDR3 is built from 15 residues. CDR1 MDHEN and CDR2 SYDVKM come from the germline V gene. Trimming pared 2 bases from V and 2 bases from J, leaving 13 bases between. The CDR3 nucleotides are TGTGCCAGCAGTTTAGGATCGGCGGGTACCTACGAGCAGTACTTC. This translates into CASSLGSAGTYEQYF.

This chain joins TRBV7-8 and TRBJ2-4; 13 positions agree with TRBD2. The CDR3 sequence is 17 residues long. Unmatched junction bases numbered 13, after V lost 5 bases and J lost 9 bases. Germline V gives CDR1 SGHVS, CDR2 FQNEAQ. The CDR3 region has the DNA TGTGCCAGCAGCCCCCTCGGACTAGCGGGGGCCCGGGTCATTCAGTACTTC. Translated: CASSPLGLAGARVIQYF.

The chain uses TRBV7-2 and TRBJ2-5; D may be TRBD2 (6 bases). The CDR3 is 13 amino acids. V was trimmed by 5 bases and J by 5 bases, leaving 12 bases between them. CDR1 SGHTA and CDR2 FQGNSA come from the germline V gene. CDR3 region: CASSPGGWETQYF. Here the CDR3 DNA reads TGTGCCAGCAGCCCCGGGGGTTGGGAGACCCAGTACTTC.

CDR3 in DNA: TGTGCCAGCGGGTCGTTGGACAGTAACACCGGGGAGCTGTTTTTT. Protein: CASGSLDSNTGELFF. The rearrangement joins TRBV27 to TRBJ2-2, with D tentatively TRBD1 (6 bases). Germline V gives CDR1 MNHEY, CDR2 SMNVEV (reference sequence). Trimming took 8 bases from V and 2 from J, leaving 15 bases between them. The CDR3 totals 15 residues.

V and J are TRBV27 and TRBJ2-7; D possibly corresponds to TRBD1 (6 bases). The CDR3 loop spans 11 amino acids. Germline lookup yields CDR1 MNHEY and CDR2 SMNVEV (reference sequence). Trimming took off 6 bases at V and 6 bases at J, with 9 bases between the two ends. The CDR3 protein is CASSWGLEQYF. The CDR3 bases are TGTGCCAGCAGCTGGGGGCTCGAGCAGTACTTC.

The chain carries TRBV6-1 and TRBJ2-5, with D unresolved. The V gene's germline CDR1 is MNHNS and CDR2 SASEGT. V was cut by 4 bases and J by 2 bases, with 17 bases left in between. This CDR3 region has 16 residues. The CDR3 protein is CASSATSGEPQETQYF. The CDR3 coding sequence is TGTGCCAGCAGTGCGACGTCAGGCGAACCTCAAGAGACCCAGTACTTC.

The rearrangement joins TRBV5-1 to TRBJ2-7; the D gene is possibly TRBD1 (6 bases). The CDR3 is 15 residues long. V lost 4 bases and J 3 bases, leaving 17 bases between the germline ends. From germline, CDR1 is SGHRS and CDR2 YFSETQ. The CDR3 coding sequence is TGCGCCAGCAGCGGGGGACACGGTGGCGGCTACGAGCAGTACTTC. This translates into CASSGGHGGGYEQYF.

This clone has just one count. For the CDR3, the DNA is TGTGCCAGCAGCGCCGCCCCGAGCGATGAGCAGTTCTTC. Protein product: CASSAAPSDEQFF. V gene TRBV9 combines with J gene TRBJ2-1; D gene unclear. The germline V and J ends were trimmed by 3 bases and 8 bases, with 12 bases remaining between them. Per the germline V gene, CDR1 is SGDLS and CDR2 is YYNGEE. The CDR3 loop spans 13 amino acids.

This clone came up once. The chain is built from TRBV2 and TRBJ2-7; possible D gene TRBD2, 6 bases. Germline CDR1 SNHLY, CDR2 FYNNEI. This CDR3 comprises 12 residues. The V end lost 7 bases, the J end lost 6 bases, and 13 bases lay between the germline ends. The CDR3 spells CASNLGGLEQYF. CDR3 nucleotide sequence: TGTGCCAGCAACTTGGGGGGACTCGAGCAGTACTTC.

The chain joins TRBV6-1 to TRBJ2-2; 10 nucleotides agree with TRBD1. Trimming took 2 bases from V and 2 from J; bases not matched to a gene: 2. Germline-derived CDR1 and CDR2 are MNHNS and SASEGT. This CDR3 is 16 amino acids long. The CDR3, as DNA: TGTGCCAGCAGTGAAAGGGACAGGGGCAACACCGGGGAGCTGTTTTTT. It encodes CASSERDRGNTGELFF.

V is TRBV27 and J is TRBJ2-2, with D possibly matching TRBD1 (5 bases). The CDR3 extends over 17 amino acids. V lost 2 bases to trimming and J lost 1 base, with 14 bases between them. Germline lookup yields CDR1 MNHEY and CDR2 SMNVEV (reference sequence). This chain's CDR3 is CASSLGWSRVNTGELFF. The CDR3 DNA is TGTGCCAGCAGTTTAGGGTGGTCCAGGGTGAACACCGGGGAGCTGTTTTTT.

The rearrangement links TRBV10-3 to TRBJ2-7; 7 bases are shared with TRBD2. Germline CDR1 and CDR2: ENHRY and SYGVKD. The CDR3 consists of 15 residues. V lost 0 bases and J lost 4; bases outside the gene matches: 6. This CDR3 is CAISESGGGGYEQYF. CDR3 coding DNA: TGTGCCATCAGTGAGTCTGGGGGGGGTGGGTACGAGCAGTACTTC.